This T cell receptor (beta chain) was captured by sequencing in a study of cytomegalovirus exposure and HLA in healthy donors. Study-wide points: Donors belonging to an Asian-associated ancestry cluster reportedly showed fewer N-insertions in productive TCRs than the roughly 700-donor mean, according to what a later analysis found. A list of more than 150 TCR beta chains associated with cytomegalovirus was given.

It was with 60 Vbeta and 13 Jbeta primers that the PCR ran. The repertoire was sequenced with immunoSEQ multiplex PCR; TCRdb's copy has only in-frame clones and lacks some. In the table there are roughly 38,000 clones, 90% of which are singletons. As to this clone: Its matching antigen is unknown.

CDR3 size: 14 residues. The V gene's germline CDR1 is SGHNT and CDR2 YYREEE (reference sequence). V lost 4 bases, J lost 5 bases, and 14 bases lay in between. The origin of this receptor is a woman aged 18-29 years in good health and CMV-seronegative. V usage is TRBV5-4 and J usage is TRBJ2-3; D is possibly TRBD2 (5 bases). The sample taken for sequencing was PBMCs. This chain's CDR3 is CASSTLSVVDTQYF. The CDR3 bases are TGTGCCAGCAGCACCCTTAGCGTCGTAGATACGCAGTATTTT.